The next 10 T cell receptor beta chains were all read from a single sample in a study of response to subunit inactivated influenza vaccine. One entry per CDR3 protein, called by TCRdb with MiXCR from the RT-PCR reads. This sample yields around 160,000 distinct CDR3 sequences, of which 9.5% to 13% are seen a single time; under 15% belongs to the top ten. The sequencing here drew on non-naive T cells sorted from PBMCs, taken roughly 6 weeks after vaccination. The receptor set was obtained from a man between 45 and 60 years old who received an inactivated influenza vaccine.

CDR3 in amino acids: CATTQGGGGTDTQYF. The CDR3 DNA sequence: TGTGCCACCACGCAGGGGGGCGGGGGCACAGATACGCAGTATTTT. The rearrangement joins TRBV10-3 to TRBJ2-3; a weak D match, TRBD1 (7 bases). The ends were cut back, 10 bases at V and 1 base at J, with 18 bases in the middle. The length of the CDR3 is 15 residues. Germline CDR1 reads ENHRY; CDR2 reads SYGVKD.

This clonotype was found a few times. A read error may produce the germline difference seen at one junction end. The V gene is TRBV3-1, the J gene TRBJ2-3, with TRBD2 identical over 12 bases. Per the germline V gene, CDR1 is LGHDT and CDR2 is YNNKEL (reference sequence). The CDR3 extends over 13 amino acids. The CDR3 bases are TGTGCCAGCAGCCAACTTGGACTAGCGGGGATGAATTTT. Residues: CASSQLGLAGMNF.

This clonotype was detected many times. The V gene is TRBV4-2, the J gene TRBJ2-1, with D tentatively TRBD2 (6 bases). V gave up 1 base and J gave up 5 bases, with 21 bases separating them. The germline V gene encodes CDR1 LGHNA and CDR2 YNFKEQ. This CDR3 is 18 amino acids long. The CDR3 region has the DNA TGTGCCAGCAGCCAAGGAATTTGGTCGACTAGGACAAACAATGAGCAGTTCTTC. This codes for CASSQGIWSTRTNNEQFF.

This clonotype was counted ten times or more. The chain uses TRBV4-2 and TRBJ1-3; D not certain. V was clipped by 2 bases and J by 0 bases, with 11 bases between them. Looked up from germline, CDR1 is LGHNA and CDR2 is YNFKEQ. The CDR3 is 16 amino acids. CDR3 loop: CASSQSLSDSGNTIYF. CDR3 in DNA: TGTGCCAGCAGCCAAAGTCTCAGCGACTCTGGAAACACCATATATTTT.

This clonotype was observed at least ten times. The genes are TRBV4-3 and TRBJ2-3; 9 bases agree with TRBD2. Trimming cost V 4 bases and J 5 bases; bases outside gene matches: 10. Germline V gene lookup returns CDR1 LGHNA and CDR2 YSLEER. The CDR3 runs to 16 residues. CDR3 in amino acids: CASSLHSGRGGDTQYF. For the CDR3, the DNA is TGCGCCAGCAGCCTCCATAGCGGGAGAGGGGGAGATACGCAGTATTTT.

The chain is built from TRBV18 and TRBJ1-4; D gene ambiguous. CDR3 length equals 13 residues. Germline V gene data show CDR1 as KGHSH and CDR2 as LQKENI. V shed 0 bases and J shed 7 bases, with 6 bases lying between them. Here the CDR3 DNA reads TGTGCCAGCTCACCACCGAACGGTGAAAAACTGTTTTTT. It is translated as CASSPPNGEKLFF.

This sequence joins TRBV6-2 or TRBV6-3 and TRBJ2-6; D unclear. Trimming pared 0 bases from V and 1 base from J, leaving 19 bases between. Looked up from germline, CDR1 is MNHEY and CDR2 is SVGEGT. The CDR3 spans 20 residues. The CDR3 sequence: CASSYSIPRVPPSGANVLTF. CDR3 sequence (DNA): TGTGCCAGCAGTTACTCGATACCAAGGGTACCCCCTTCTGGGGCCAACGTCCTGACTTTC.

A few counts support this clonotype. The rearrangement links TRBV5-6 to TRBJ1-2; D call uncertain. The CDR3 runs 17 residues. Germline V CDR1 and CDR2: SGHDT, YYEEEE. The V gene lost 0 bases and the J gene lost 4 bases, with 19 bases spanning the gap. The CDR3 DNA is TGTGCCAGCAGCTTGGCCGGTAACCCCCCGGTTGGCTATGGCTACACCTTC. Translating it yields CASSLAGNPPVGYGYTF.

The V call is TRBV10-3, the J call TRBJ2-3, with D tentatively TRBD2 (5 bases). Germline V CDR1 and CDR2: ENHRY, SYGVKD. V was pared by 0 bases and J by 0 bases, with 7 bases between. This CDR3 comprises 15 residues. For the CDR3, the DNA is TGTGCCATCAGTGAGTCGCGCGGGAGCACAGATACGCAGTATTTT. It translates to CAISESRGSTDTQYF.

This chain connects TRBV6-2 or TRBV6-3 to TRBJ2-3; no firm D call. In germline, CDR1 is MNHEY, CDR2 SVGEGT. This CDR3 has 12 amino acids. V gave up 6 bases and J gave up 3 bases, with 7 bases separating them. The CDR3 coding sequence is TGTGCCAGCAGCCGAAATACAGATACGCAGTATTTT. Protein product: CASSRNTDTQYF.